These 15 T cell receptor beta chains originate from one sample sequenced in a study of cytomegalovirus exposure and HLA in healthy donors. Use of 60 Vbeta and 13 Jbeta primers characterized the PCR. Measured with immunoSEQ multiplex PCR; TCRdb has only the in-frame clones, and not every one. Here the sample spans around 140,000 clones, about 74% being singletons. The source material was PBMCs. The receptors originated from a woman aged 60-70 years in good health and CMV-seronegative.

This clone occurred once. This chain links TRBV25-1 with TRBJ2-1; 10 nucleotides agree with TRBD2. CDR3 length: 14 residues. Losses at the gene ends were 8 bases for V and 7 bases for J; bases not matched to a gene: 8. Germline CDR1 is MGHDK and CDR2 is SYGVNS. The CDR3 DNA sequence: TGTGCCAGCTCACCAGCGGGGGGGTGGAATGAGCAGTTCTTC. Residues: CASSPAGGWNEQFF.

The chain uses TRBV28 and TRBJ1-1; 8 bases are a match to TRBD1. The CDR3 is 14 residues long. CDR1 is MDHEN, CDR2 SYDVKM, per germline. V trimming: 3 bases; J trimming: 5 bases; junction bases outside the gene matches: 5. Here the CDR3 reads CASSLAGGRTEAFF. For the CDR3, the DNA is TGTGCCAGCAGTTTGGCAGGGGGCAGAACTGAAGCTTTCTTT.

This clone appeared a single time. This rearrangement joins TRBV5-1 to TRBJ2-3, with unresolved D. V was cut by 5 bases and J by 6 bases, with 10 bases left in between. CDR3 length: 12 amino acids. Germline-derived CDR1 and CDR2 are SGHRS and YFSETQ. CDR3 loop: CASRRELDTQYF. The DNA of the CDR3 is TGCGCCAGCAGGAGAGAGTTGGATACGCAGTATTTT.

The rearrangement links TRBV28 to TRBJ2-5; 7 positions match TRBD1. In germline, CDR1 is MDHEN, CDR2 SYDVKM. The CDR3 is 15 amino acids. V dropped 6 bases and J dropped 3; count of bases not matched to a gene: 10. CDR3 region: CASRPDRASKETQYF. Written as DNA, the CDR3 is TGTGCCAGCAGGCCAGACAGGGCCTCCAAAGAGACCCAGTACTTC.

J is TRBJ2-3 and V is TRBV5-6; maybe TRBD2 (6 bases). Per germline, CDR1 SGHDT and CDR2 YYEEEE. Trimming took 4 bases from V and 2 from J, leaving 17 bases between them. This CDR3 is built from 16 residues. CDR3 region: CASSPLSGTSTDTQYF. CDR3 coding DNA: TGTGCCAGCAGCCCACTGTCCGGGACTTCCACAGATACGCAGTATTTT.

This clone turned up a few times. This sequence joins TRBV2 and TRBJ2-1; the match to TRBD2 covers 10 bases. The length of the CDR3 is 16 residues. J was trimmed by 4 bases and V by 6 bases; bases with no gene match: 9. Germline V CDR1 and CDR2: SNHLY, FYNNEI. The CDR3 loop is CASRIRTSGYYNEQFF. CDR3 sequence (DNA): TGTGCCAGCAGGATAAGGACTAGCGGTTATTACAATGAGCAGTTCTTC.

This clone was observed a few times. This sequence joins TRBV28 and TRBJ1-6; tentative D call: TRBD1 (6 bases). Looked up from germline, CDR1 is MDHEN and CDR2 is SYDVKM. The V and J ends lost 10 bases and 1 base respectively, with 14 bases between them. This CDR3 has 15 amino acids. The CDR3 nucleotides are TGTGCCATCACCGCAGGGGCTTCCTATAATTCACCCCTCCACTTT. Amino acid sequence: CAITAGASYNSPLHF.

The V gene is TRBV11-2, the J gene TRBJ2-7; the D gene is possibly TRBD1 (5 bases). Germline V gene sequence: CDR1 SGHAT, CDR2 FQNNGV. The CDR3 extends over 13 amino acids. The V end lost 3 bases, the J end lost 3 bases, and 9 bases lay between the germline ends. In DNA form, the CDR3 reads TGTGCCAGCAGCTTTGGCAGGGTCTACGAGCAGTACTTC. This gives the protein CASSFGRVYEQYF. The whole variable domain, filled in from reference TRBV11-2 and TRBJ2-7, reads EAGVAQSPRYKIIEKRQSVAFWCNPISGHATLYWYQQILGQGPKLLIQFQNNGVVDDSQLPKDRFSAERLKGVDSTLKIQPAKLEDSAVYLCASSFGRVYEQYFGPGTRLTVT.

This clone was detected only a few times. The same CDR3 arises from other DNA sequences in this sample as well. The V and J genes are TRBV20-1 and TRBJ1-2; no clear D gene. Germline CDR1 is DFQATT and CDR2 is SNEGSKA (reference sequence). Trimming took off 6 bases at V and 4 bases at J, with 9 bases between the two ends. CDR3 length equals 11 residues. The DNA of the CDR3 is TGCAGTGCCAGCACGGGCTATGGCTACACCTTC. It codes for CSASTGYGYTF.

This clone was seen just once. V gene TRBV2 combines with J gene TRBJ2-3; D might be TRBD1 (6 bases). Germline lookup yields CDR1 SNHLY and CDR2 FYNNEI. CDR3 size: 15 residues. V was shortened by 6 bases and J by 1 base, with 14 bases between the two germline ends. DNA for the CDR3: TGTGCCAGCAGATCACAGGGTCGGGGCACAGATACGCAGTATTTT. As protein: CASRSQGRGTDTQYF.

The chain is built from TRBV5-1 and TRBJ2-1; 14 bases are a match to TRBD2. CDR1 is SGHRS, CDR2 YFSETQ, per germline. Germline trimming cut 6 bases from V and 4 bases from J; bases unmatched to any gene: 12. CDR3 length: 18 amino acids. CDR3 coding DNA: TGCGCCAGCACCCGTCACGGGGGACTAGCGGGGGTTTACAATGAGCAGTTCTTC. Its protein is CASTRHGGLAGVYNEQFF.

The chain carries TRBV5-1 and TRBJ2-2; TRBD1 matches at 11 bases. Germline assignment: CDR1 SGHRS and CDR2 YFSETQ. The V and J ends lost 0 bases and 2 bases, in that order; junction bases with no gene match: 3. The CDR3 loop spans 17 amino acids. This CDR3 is CASSLDGQGANTGELFF. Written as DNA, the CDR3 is TGCGCCAGCAGCTTGGACGGACAGGGGGCCAACACCGGGGAGCTGTTTTTT.

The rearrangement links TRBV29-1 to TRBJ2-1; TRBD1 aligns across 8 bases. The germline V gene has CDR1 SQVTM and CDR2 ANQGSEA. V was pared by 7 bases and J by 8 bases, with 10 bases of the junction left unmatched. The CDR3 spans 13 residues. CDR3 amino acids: CSAARRGLDEQFF. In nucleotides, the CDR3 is TGCAGCGCCGCCCGCAGGGGGCTCGATGAGCAGTTCTTC.

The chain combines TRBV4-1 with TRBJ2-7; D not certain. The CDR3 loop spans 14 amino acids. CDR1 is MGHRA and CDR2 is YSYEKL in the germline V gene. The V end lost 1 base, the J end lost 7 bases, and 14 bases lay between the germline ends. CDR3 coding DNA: TGCGCCAGCAGCCAAGTTATAAAGCTCCGGGAGCAGTACTTC. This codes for CASSQVIKLREQYF.

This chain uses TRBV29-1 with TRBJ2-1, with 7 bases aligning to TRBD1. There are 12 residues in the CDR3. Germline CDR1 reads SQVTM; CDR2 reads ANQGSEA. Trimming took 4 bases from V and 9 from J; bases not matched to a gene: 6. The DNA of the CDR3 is TGCAGCGTTGTGGGACAGTCAGTTGAGCAGTTCTTC. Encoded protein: CSVVGQSVEQFF.